The 30 T cell receptor beta chains reported below all come from one sample, sequenced in a study of T cell responses to AZD1222 COVID-19 vaccine. TCRdb's copy holds only in-frame clones and misses some; the assay was immunoSEQ multiplex PCR. The sample holds about 97,000 clones, 70% to 90% seen once. This specimen consisted of peripheral blood, obtained on day 0 of AZD1222 vaccination. These receptors all come from an adult in good health.

The chain couples TRBV10-2 to TRBJ1-2; 8 bases fit TRBD1. The CDR3 consists of 12 residues. CDR1 and CDR2 (germline): WSHSY, SAAADI. Losses at the gene ends were 6 bases for V and 6 bases for J; bases not matched to a gene: 3. The CDR3 DNA reads as TGCGCCAGCAGGGACAGGGAGAATGGCTACACCTTC. Residues: CASRDRENGYTF.

The CDR3 DNA sequence: TGTGCCAGCAGCCGACAGGGGGGGAACACTGAAGCTTTCTTT. Protein: CASSRQGGNTEAFF. V and J are TRBV3-1 (or the pseudogene TRBV3-2) and TRBJ1-1, with 9 bases matching TRBD1. The germline V gene has CDR1 LGHDT and CDR2 YNNKEL (reference sequence). This CDR3 comprises 14 residues. V dropped 4 bases and J dropped 1; count of bases not matched to a gene: 1.

The chain recombines TRBV3-1 (or the pseudogene TRBV3-2) with TRBJ2-2; a possible D gene is TRBD1 (6 bases). This CDR3 region has 16 residues. The ends were cut back, 4 bases at V and 1 base at J, with 13 bases in the middle. Germline V gene lookup returns CDR1 LGHDT and CDR2 YNNKEL (reference sequence). Written as DNA, the CDR3 is TGTGCCAGCAGCCCCAGACAGGCGGTGAACACCGGGGAGCTGTTTTTT. Translation: CASSPRQAVNTGELFF.

This clone appeared once. The rearrangement links TRBV5-1 to TRBJ1-1, with a tentative D call TRBD1 (6 bases). Trimming removed 5 bases from V and 5 bases from J, with 13 bases in between. The CDR3 is made up of 13 amino acids. CDR1 and CDR2 (germline): SGHRS, YFSETQ. The CDR3 nucleotides are TGCGCCAGCAGGCTTGTGGGGGCTACTGAAGCTTTCTTT. It translates to CASRLVGATEAFF.

The chain links TRBV6-5 to TRBJ2-7; possibly TRBD2 for D (6 bases). V dropped 8 bases and J dropped 3 bases, with 17 bases sitting between them. The CDR3 length is 14 residues. Per the germline V gene, CDR1 is MNHEY and CDR2 is SVGAGI. The DNA for the CDR3 is TGTGCCAGCCTTGGGACTGGCGGGGTCTACGAGCAGTACTTC. Its protein product is CASLGTGGVYEQYF.

The chain joins TRBV4-3 to TRBJ1-1; possible D gene TRBD1, 6 bases. The germline V gene encodes CDR1 LGHNA and CDR2 YSLEER. CDR3 length equals 14 residues. V was pared by 0 bases and J by 10 bases, with 15 bases between. This CDR3 is CASSQERTAPLAFF. The CDR3 DNA reads TGCGCCAGCAGCCAAGAGAGGACAGCCCCGTTAGCTTTCTTT.

The J gene is TRBJ2-2, the V gene TRBV19; D possibly matches TRBD1 or TRBD2 (5 bases each). Germline-derived CDR1 and CDR2 are LNHDA and SQIVND (reference sequence). V lost 3 bases to trimming and J lost 8 bases, with 13 bases between them. The CDR3 consists of 14 residues. CDR3 DNA sequence: TGTGCCAGTAGTATTATGTCAGGGACGGGGGAGCTGTTTTTT. Its translation is CASSIMSGTGELFF.

V usage is TRBV7-9 and J usage is TRBJ1-4; D is perhaps TRBD1 (5 bases). The CDR3 contains 12 residues. CDR1 and CDR2 from the germline V gene are SEHNR and FQNEAQ (reference sequence). V was cut by 8 bases and J by 4 bases, with 8 bases left in between. The CDR3 DNA follows: TGTGCCAGCGCGGGACTTAATGAAAAACTGTTTTTT. Translating it yields CASAGLNEKLFF.

This rearrangement joins TRBV5-1 to TRBJ2-3, with TRBD2 matching 7 bases. V lost 0 bases to trimming and J lost 6 bases; unmatched junction nucleotides: 10. Per the germline V gene, CDR1 is SGHRS and CDR2 is YFSETQ. This CDR3 is built from 16 residues. The CDR3 is CASSLGSSGVSDTQYF. The CDR3 nucleotides read TGCGCCAGCAGCTTGGGGTCCAGCGGGGTCTCGGATACGCAGTATTTT.

The J gene is TRBJ1-2, the V gene TRBV28, with D maybe TRBD1 (5 bases). The V and J ends lost 11 bases and 3 bases respectively, with 10 bases between them. This CDR3 region has 11 residues. Per germline, CDR1 MDHEN and CDR2 SYDVKM. In DNA, the CDR3 is TGTGCCTGTCAGGGAGACTATGGCTACACCTTC. This codes for CACQGDYGYTF.

The chain carries TRBV6-1 and TRBJ1-5, with D unresolved. Trimming took off 2 bases at V and 1 base at J, with 9 bases between the two ends. Germline V gene data show CDR1 as MNHNS and CDR2 as SASEGT. The CDR3 extends over 15 amino acids. CDR3 in amino acids: CASSETYMSNQPQHF. CDR3 in DNA: TGTGCCAGCAGTGAAACATATATGAGCAATCAGCCCCAGCATTTT.

The CDR3 DNA is TGTGCCAGCAGCTTGTACATACAGACCCTCCCTCAGCCCCAGCATTTT. Protein: CASSLYIQTLPQPQHF. The chain has TRBV5-6 and TRBJ1-5; no clear D. Germline CDR1 reads SGHDT; CDR2 reads YYEEEE. The CDR3 runs to 16 residues. V lost 1 base and J lost 6, with 17 bases in between.

In its sample, this clone was seen once. The V and J genes are TRBV5-1 and TRBJ1-4, with D possibly TRBD1 on 5 matching bases. Germline V lookup: CDR1 SGHRS, CDR2 YFSETQ. V was cut by 0 bases and J by 8 bases, with 14 bases left in between. There are 15 residues in the CDR3. The CDR3 sequence: CASSLVPGRGEKLFF. CDR3 in DNA: TGCGCCAGCAGCTTGGTTCCAGGGCGAGGAGAAAAACTGTTTTTT.

The V call is TRBV6-2 or TRBV6-3, the J call TRBJ1-2; D is unresolved. V lost 0 bases to trimming and J lost 2 bases, with 13 bases between them. CDR1 and CDR2 from the germline V gene are MNHEY and SVGEGT. This CDR3 contains 16 residues. The CDR3 is CASSYSPGRTNYGYTF. DNA of the CDR3: TGTGCCAGCAGTTACTCGCCAGGAAGGACCAACTATGGCTACACCTTC.

The gene calls are TRBV21-1 and TRBJ1-2; TRBD1, as called in the table, went unchecked against the DNA. TRBV21-1 corresponds to a pseudogene. The CDR3 is 14 residues long. CDR3 bases: TGTGCCAGCAGCGCCCGGCAGGGAAGCTATGGCTACACCTTC. Its translation is CASSARQGSYGYTF.

V is TRBV7-2 and J is TRBJ1-2; D is possibly TRBD1 (5 bases). There are 14 residues in the CDR3. Per germline, CDR1 SGHTA and CDR2 FQGNSA. V lost 5 bases, J lost 2 bases, and 12 bases lay in between. CDR3 bases: TGTGCCAGCAGCCCGACAAGGGGCAACTATGGCTACACCTTC. The encoded protein is CASSPTRGNYGYTF.

The CDR3, as DNA: TGCGCCAGCAGCCAAGACTTGAGGGACATAAGCAACGAGCAGTACTTC. Residues: CASSQDLRDISNEQYF. This chain uses TRBV4-1 with TRBJ2-7, with D tentatively TRBD1 (6 bases). The CDR3 is 16 residues long. V was pared by 0 bases and J by 5 bases, with 17 bases between. Germline V gives CDR1 MGHRA, CDR2 YSYEKL.

V gene TRBV1 combines with J gene TRBJ2-3; the DNA was not compared with TRBD2, the D call given in the table. TRBV1 is a listed pseudogene. The CDR3 covers 13 residues. The CDR3 loop is CTNRGGATDTQYF. The CDR3 DNA sequence: TGCACCAATCGGGGGGGGGCAACAGATACGCAGTATTTT.

This rearrangement joins TRBV28 to TRBJ1-6, with D possibly matching TRBD1 (6 bases). Looked up from germline, CDR1 is MDHEN and CDR2 is SYDVKM. This CDR3 is built from 15 residues. V was cut by 6 bases and J by 8 bases, with 17 bases left in between. As DNA, the CDR3 is TGTGCCAGCAGGGCTCCGGGACATGCGGATTCACCCCTCCACTTT. Protein: CASRAPGHADSPLHF.

CDR3 region: CASRTREQRENYGYTF. The CDR3 nucleotides are TGTGCCAGCAGGACCCGAGAACAGAGAGAAAACTATGGCTACACCTTC. The J gene is TRBJ1-2, the V gene TRBV28; D call uncertain. Germline-derived CDR1 and CDR2 are MDHEN and SYDVKM. CDR3 length: 16 amino acids. V lost 6 bases and J lost 2, with 19 bases in between.

CDR3 DNA: TGTGCCAGCAGCTTAGAAGGAGCAAATGGTCAGCCCCAGCATTTT. This codes for CASSLEGANGQPQHF. This chain links TRBV7-2 with TRBJ1-5; no reliable D call. Between the trimmed V and J ends, which lost 1 base and 6 bases, there was a span of 13 bases. Per germline, CDR1 SGHTA and CDR2 FQGNSA. This CDR3 spans 15 amino acids. Combining the CDR3 with reference TRBV7-2 and TRBJ1-5 gives the whole variable domain GAGVSQSPSNKVTEKGKDVELRCDPISGHTALYWYRQSLGQGLEFLIYFQGNSAPDKSGLPSDRFSAERTGGSVSTLTIQRTQQEDSAVYLCASSLEGANGQPQHFGDGTRLSIL.

The chain has TRBV1 and TRBJ1-2. TRBV1 is a pseudogene. The length of the CDR3 is 17 residues. CDR3 protein: CTSSHPRTAITDYGYTF. CDR3 DNA sequence: TGCACCAGCAGCCACCCTCGGACGGCAATCACGGACTATGGCTACACCTTC.

V and J are TRBV14 and TRBJ2-1, with no clear D. Germline values: CDR1 SGHDN, CDR2 FVKESK. This CDR3 has 11 residues. Trimming cost V 3 bases and J 8 bases, with 5 bases left between them. The CDR3 is CASSQFYEQFF. The CDR3 bases are TGTGCCAGCAGCCAGTTCTATGAGCAGTTCTTC.

The chain is built from TRBV19 and TRBJ1-2; TRBD1 matches 8 bases. Germline V gene data show CDR1 as LNHDA and CDR2 as SQIVND (reference sequence). V shed 8 bases and J 8 bases; nucleotides not matched to a gene: 13. CDR3 length: 14 amino acids. DNA of the CDR3: TGTGCCAGTGTCCCCGATCCCAGGGGGCGAGGCTACACCTTC. It codes for CASVPDPRGRGYTF.

The V gene is TRBV6-2 or TRBV6-3, the J gene TRBJ2-7; D possibly corresponds to TRBD2 (6 bases). V was trimmed by 5 bases and J by 5 bases, leaving 19 bases between them. Germline V CDR1 and CDR2: MNHEY, SVGEGT. The CDR3 consists of 15 residues. CDR3: CASSRRRDGGDEQYF. In nucleotides, the CDR3 is TGTGCCAGCAGTAGAAGAAGGGACGGGGGTGACGAGCAGTACTTC.

In its sample, this clone was seen once. J is TRBJ2-2 and V is TRBV5-8; possible D gene TRBD1, 5 bases. This CDR3 spans 14 amino acids. V was cut by 1 base and J by 1 base, with 5 bases left in between. Germline V lookup: CDR1 SGHTS, CDR2 YDEGEE. CDR3 in amino acids: CASSLRGNTGELFF. In nucleotides, the CDR3 is TGTGCCAGCAGCTTGAGGGGGAACACCGGGGAGCTGTTTTTT.

This chain links TRBV28 with TRBJ2-7, with 7 positions matching TRBD2. Germline CDR1 and CDR2: MDHEN and SYDVKM. The V segment lost 3 bases and the J segment 5 bases; nucleotides outside the gene matches: 13. The CDR3 extends over 16 amino acids. CDR3 nucleotides: TGTGCCAGCAGTTTGGGGGGGACGGTGGGTCGTAACGAGCAGTACTTC. Residues: CASSLGGTVGRNEQYF.

J is TRBJ2-7 and V is TRBV6-5; the match to TRBD1 covers 8 bases. Germline CDR1 is MNHEY and CDR2 is SVGAGI. The CDR3 sequence is 15 residues long. V was pared by 3 bases and J by 0 bases, with 4 bases of the junction left unmatched. Here the CDR3 DNA reads TGTGCCAGCAGTTATGGACAGGGTACCTCCTACGAGCAGTACTTC. Protein: CASSYGQGTSYEQYF.

J is TRBJ2-1 and V is TRBV9; D remains ambiguous. The CDR3 has 15 residues. V gave up 0 bases and J gave up 3 bases, with 10 bases separating them. The germline gives CDR1 SGDLS, CDR2 YYNGEE. Written as DNA, the CDR3 is TGTGCCAGCAGCGTAGCCCCGGTTAACTACAATGAGCAGTTCTTC. Encoded protein: CASSVAPVNYNEQFF.

The V call is TRBV29-1, the J call TRBJ1-2, with D perhaps TRBD1 (6 bases). The CDR3 length is 12 residues. V was pared by 2 bases and J by 4 bases, with 8 bases between. Germline V gene lookup returns CDR1 SQVTM and CDR2 ANQGSEA. In DNA form, the CDR3 reads TGCAGCGTTGAACAGGGGATCTATGGCTACACCTTC. It encodes CSVEQGIYGYTF. Looking up the rest from reference TRBV29-1 and TRBJ1-2 gives the full variable domain: SAVISQKPSRDICQRGTSLTIQCQVDSQVTMMFWYRQQPGQSLTLIATANQGSEATYESGFVIDKFPISRPNLTFSTLTVSNMSPEDSSIYLCSVEQGIYGYTFGSGTRLTVV.